Given below is one T cell receptor (beta chain) in context. Between the trimmed V and J ends, which lost 11 bases and 7 bases, there was a span of 39 bases. The CDR3 loop spans 20 amino acids. Germline loops: CDR1 MRHNA, CDR2 SNTAGT. These data come from a study of cytomegalovirus exposure and HLA in healthy donors. Assay used: immunoSEQ multiplex PCR; TCRdb lists only in-frame clones, some missing. The sample has tens of thousands of clones; over 75% are singletons. Sequencing was performed on PBMCs. The sequence derives from a woman aged 25 to 39 in good health and CMV-seronegative. V and J are TRBV6-4 and TRBJ1-5; D is perhaps TRBD1 (6 bases). CDR3 protein: CAGPLDSVPVGPLSKQPQHF. In DNA form, the CDR3 reads TGTGCCGGCCCCTTGGACAGTGTCCCTGTGGGGCCCTTGTCCAAGCAGCCCCAGCATTTT.